This T cell receptor (beta chain) appears in the sequencing data of a study of cytomegalovirus exposure and HLA in healthy donors. On the study more broadly: A prior analysis found 117 million unique TCR beta sequences from about 179 million T cells. Study-level points and caveats: TCR beta chain V- and J-gene trimming was linked, in a later analysis, to a missense variant in DCLRE1C. Across all donors, roughly uniform sequencing depth was an assumption of the presence/absence analyses. The listing of 150 to 200 TCR beta chains classed them as cytomegalovirus-associated.

The PCR had 60 Vbeta and 13 Jbeta primers. Assay: immunoSEQ multiplex PCR; the TCRdb copy retains only in-frame clones and omits some. The sample lists about 160,000 clones, approximately 78% occurring once. The CDR3 is 16 residues long. V shed 1 base, J shed 3 bases, and the junction held 5 bases outside the gene matches. Germline CDR1 is SGHTA and CDR2 is FQGNSA. About this clone: Its cognate antigen is unknown.

The sample taken for sequencing was PBMCs. The V call is TRBV7-2, the J call TRBJ2-2, with TRBD2 matching over 7 bases. This TCR was sampled from a male donor in good health and CMV-seropositive. CDR3 coding DNA: TGTGCCAGCAGCTTAGTGGCGGGGGTCGACACCGGGGAGCTGTTTTTT. Protein: CASSLVAGVDTGELFF.